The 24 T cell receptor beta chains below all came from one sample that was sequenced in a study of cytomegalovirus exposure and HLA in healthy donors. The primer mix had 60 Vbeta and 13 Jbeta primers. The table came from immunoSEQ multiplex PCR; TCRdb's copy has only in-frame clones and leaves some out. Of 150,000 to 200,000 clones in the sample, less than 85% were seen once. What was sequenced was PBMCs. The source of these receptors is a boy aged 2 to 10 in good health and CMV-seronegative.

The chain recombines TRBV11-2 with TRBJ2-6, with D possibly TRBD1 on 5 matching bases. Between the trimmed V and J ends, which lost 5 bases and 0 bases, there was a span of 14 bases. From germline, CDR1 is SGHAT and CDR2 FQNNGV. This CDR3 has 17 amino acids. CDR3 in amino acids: CASSPFGARSGANVLTF. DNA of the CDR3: TGTGCCAGCAGCCCGTTTGGGGCCCGCTCTGGGGCCAACGTCCTGACTTTC.

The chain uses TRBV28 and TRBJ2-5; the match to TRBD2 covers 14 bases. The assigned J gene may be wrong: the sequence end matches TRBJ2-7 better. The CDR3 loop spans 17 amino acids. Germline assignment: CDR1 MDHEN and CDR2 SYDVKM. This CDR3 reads CASSYFGTSGSTYEQYF. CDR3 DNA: TGTGCCAGCAGTTACTTCGGGACTAGCGGGAGTACCTACGAGCAGTACTTC.

CDR3 sequence reads: CASSTYSGTSAYTQYF. CDR3 in DNA: TGTGCCAGCAGCACATACTCCGGGACTAGCGCGTATACGCAGTATTTT. The chain carries TRBV11-2 and TRBJ2-3; 10 bases match TRBD2. The CDR3 has 16 residues. The germline V gene encodes CDR1 SGHAT and CDR2 FQNNGV. V lost 5 bases to trimming and J lost 7 bases; unmatched junction nucleotides: 12.

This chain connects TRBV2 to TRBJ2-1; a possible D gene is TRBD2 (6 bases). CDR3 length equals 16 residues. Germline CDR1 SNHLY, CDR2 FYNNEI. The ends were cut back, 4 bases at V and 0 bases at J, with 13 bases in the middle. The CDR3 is CASSGGSGSSYNEQFF. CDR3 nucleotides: TGTGCCAGCAGTGGGGGTAGCGGAAGCTCCTACAATGAGCAGTTCTTC.

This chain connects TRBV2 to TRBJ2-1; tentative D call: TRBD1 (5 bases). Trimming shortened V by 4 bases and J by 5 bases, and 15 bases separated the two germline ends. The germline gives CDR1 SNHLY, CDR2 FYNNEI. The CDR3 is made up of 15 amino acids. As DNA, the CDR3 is TGTGCCAGCAGTGGCAGACAGCGCCGGGACAATGAGCAGTTCTTC. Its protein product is CASSGRQRRDNEQFF.

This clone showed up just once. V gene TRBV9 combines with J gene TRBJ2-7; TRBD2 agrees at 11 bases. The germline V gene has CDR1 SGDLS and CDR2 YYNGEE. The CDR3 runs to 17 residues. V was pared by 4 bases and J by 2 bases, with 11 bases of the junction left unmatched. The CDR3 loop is CASSTPLAGGPAYEQYF. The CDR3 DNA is TGTGCCAGCAGCACGCCGTTAGCGGGAGGGCCCGCCTACGAGCAGTACTTC.

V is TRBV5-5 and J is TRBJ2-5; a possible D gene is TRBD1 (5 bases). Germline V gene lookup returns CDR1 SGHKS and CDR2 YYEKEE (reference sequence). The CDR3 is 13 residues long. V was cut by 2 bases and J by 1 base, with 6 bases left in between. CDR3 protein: CASSFDSQETQYF. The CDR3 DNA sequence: TGTGCCAGCAGCTTTGACAGCCAAGAGACCCAGTACTTC.

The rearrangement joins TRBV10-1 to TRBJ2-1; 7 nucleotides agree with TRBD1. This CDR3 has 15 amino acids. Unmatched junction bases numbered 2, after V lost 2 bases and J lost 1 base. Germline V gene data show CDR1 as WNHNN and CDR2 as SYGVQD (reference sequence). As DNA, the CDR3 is TGCGCCAGCAGTGAGAAGGGGGCGTCCTACAATGAGCAGTTCTTC. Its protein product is CASSEKGASYNEQFF.

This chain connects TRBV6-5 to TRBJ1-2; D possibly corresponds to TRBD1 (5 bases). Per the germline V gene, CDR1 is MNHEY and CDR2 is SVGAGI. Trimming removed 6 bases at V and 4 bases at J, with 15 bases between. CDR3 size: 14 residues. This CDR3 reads CASSYRQRTYGYTF. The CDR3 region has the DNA TGTGCCAGCAGCTATAGACAGCGCACCTATGGCTACACCTTC.

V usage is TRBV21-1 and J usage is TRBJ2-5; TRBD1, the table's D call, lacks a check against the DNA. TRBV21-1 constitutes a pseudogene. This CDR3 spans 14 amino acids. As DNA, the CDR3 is TGTGCCAGCAGCAAGGGACAGGGAGTGGAGACCCAGTACTTC. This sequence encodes CASSKGQGVETQYF.

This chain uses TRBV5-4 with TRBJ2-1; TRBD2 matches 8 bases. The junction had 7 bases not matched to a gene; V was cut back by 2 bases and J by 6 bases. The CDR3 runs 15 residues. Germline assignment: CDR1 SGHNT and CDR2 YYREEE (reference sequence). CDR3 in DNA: TGTGCCAGCAGCTTTGGGACTAGTGTCCCCAATGAGCAGTTCTTC. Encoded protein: CASSFGTSVPNEQFF.

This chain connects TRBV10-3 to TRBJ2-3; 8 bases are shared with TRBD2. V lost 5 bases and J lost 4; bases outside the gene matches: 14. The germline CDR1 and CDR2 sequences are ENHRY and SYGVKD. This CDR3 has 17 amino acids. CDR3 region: CAISMSGGSGSPDTQYF. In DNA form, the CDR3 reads TGTGCCATCAGTATGTCAGGTGGGAGCGGGAGCCCAGATACGCAGTATTTT.

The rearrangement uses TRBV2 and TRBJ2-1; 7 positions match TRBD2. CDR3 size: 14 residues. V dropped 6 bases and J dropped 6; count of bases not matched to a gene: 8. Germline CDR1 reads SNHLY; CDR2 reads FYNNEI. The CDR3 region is CASRWGEGINEQFF. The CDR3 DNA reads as TGTGCCAGCAGATGGGGGGAGGGTATCAATGAGCAGTTCTTC.

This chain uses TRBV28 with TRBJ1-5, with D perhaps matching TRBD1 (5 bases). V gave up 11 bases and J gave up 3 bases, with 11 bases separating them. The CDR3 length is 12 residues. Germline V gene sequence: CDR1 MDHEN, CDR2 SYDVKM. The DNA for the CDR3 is TGTGCCTCTCAACAGGTCAATCAGCCCCAGCATTTT. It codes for CASQQVNQPQHF.

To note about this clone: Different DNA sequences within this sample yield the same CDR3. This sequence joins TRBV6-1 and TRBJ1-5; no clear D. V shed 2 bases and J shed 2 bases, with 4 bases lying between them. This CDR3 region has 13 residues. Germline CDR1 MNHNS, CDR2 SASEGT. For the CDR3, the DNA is TGTGCCAGCAGTGAACGGGGCAATCAGCCCCAGCATTTT. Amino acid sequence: CASSERGNQPQHF.

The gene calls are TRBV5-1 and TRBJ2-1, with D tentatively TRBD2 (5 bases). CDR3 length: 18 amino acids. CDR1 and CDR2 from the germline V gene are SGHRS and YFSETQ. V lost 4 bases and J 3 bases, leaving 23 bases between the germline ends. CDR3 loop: CASSPKARTGWIYNEQFF. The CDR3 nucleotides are TGCGCCAGCAGCCCAAAGGCCCGGACGGGGTGGATCTACAATGAGCAGTTCTTC.

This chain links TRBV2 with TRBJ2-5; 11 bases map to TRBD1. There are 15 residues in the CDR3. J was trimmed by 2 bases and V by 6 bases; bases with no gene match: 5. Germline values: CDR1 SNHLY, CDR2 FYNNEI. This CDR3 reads CASRAGTGGQETQYF. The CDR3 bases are TGTGCCAGCAGGGCCGGGACAGGGGGTCAAGAGACCCAGTACTTC.

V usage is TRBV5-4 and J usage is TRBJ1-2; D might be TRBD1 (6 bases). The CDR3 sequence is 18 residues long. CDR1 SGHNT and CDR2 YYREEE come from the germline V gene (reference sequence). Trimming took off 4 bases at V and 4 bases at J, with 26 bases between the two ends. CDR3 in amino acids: CASSLPTGTPPRGYGYTF. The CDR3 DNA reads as TGTGCCAGCAGCCTTCCAACCGGGACACCTCCCAGGGGCTATGGCTACACCTTC.

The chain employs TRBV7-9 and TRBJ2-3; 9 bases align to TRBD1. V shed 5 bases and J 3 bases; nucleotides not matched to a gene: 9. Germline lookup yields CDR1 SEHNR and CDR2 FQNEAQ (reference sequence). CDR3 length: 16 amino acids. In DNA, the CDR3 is TGTGCCAGCAGCCCTAGACAGGGGGTAAGAACAGATACGCAGTATTTT. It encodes CASSPRQGVRTDTQYF.

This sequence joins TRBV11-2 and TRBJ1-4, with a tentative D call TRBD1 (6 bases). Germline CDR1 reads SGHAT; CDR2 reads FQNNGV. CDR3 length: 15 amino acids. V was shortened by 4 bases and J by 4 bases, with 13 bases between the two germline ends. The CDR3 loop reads CASSSPDRFNEKLFF. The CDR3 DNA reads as TGTGCCAGCAGCTCCCCCGACAGGTTTAATGAAAAACTGTTTTTT.

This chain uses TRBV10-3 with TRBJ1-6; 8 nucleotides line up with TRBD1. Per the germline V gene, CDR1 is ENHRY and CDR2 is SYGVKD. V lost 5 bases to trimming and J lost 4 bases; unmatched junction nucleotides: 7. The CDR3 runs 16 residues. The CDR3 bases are TGTGCCATCAGTAATACAGGGGGGAGATATAATTCACCCCTCCACTTT. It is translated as CAISNTGGRYNSPLHF.

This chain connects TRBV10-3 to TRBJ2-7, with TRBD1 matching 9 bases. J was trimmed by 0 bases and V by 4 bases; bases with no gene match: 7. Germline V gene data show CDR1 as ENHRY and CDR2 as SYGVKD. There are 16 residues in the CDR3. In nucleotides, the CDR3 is TGTGCCATCAGTGGGTCGGGGGGACAGGGCTCCTACGAGCAGTACTTC. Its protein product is CAISGSGGQGSYEQYF.

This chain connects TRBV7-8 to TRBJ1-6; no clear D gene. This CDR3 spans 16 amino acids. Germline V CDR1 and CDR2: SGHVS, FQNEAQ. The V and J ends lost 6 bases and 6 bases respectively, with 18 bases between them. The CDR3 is CASSSLAGSSNSPLHF. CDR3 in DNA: TGTGCCAGCAGTTCCCTCGCGGGGAGTAGTAATTCACCCCTCCACTTT. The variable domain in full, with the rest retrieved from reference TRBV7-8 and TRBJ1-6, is GAGVSQSPRYKVAKRGQDVALRCDPISGHVSLFWYQQALGQGPEFLTYFQNEAQLDKSGLPSDRFFAERPEGSVSTLKIQRTQQEDSAVYLCASSSLAGSSNSPLHFGNGTRLTVT.

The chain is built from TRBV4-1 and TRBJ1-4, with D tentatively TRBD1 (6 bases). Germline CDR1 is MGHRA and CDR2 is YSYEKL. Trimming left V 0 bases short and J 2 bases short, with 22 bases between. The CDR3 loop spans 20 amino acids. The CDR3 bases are TGCGCCAGCAGCCAAGATCCCCGGGCAGGGGCTCACGGGACTAATGAAAAACTGTTTTTT. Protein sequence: CASSQDPRAGAHGTNEKLFF.